Each of the 14 T cell receptor beta chains below was sequenced from the same sample in a study of blood T cell repertoires in COVID-19. This table comes from immunoSEQ multiplex PCR, and its TCRdb copy is limited to in-frame clones, with some not included. This sample carries around 270,000 clones, around nine tenths of them seen once, and the ten largest clones take around 10%. Input material: peripheral blood. These receptor sequences come from a man in his forties or fifties who had recovered from COVID-19.

V is TRBV6-5 and J is TRBJ1-2, with D unresolved. V was trimmed by 10 bases and J by 6 bases, leaving 12 bases between them. Germline assignment: CDR1 MNHEY and CDR2 SVGAGI. CDR3 length: 11 residues. The CDR3 sequence is CATGEGHGYTF. The CDR3 nucleotides are TGTGCCACCGGGGAAGGGCATGGCTACACCTTC.

The CDR3 DNA reads TGCAGCGTCGCAGGGGCAGCCGGGACAGGGAACACAGATACGCAGTATTTT. It encodes CSVAGAAGTGNTDTQYF. This rearrangement joins TRBV29-1 to TRBJ2-3, with 9 bases aligning to TRBD1. Germline V gene sequence: CDR1 SQVTM, CDR2 ANQGSEA. The CDR3 contains 17 residues. The junction had 15 bases not matched to a gene; V was cut back by 6 bases and J by 2 bases.

The rearrangement uses TRBV5-6 and TRBJ2-3; D uncertain. V lost 6 bases, J lost 0 bases, and 8 bases lay in between. In germline, CDR1 is SGHDT, CDR2 YYEEEE. The CDR3 has 13 amino acids. CDR3 amino acids: CASTLPSTDTQYF. The DNA for the CDR3 is TGTGCCAGCACCCTCCCTAGCACAGATACGCAGTATTTT.

In the case of this clone: Other DNA sequences in the same sample also yield this CDR3. The chain joins TRBV5-1 to TRBJ1-1, with D possibly TRBD1 on 6 matching bases. The germline V gene has CDR1 SGHRS and CDR2 YFSETQ. Trimming removed 4 bases at V and 0 bases at J, with 16 bases between. The CDR3 length is 16 residues. In DNA form, the CDR3 reads TGCGCCAGCAGCGCCGGACAGACATTAATGAACACTGAAGCTTTCTTT. This encodes CASSAGQTLMNTEAFF.

The V and J genes are TRBV4-1 and TRBJ2-7, with TRBD2 identical over 7 bases. Germline-derived CDR1 and CDR2 are MGHRA and YSYEKL. This CDR3 comprises 15 residues. Unmatched junction bases numbered 8, after V lost 3 bases and J lost 3 bases. The CDR3, as DNA: TGCGCCAGCAGCCAGGGGGGGACTCAATTCTACGAGCAGTACTTC. It encodes CASSQGGTQFYEQYF.

V is TRBV6-5 and J is TRBJ2-7, with 11 bases matching TRBD2. Per germline, CDR1 MNHEY and CDR2 SVGAGI. J was trimmed by 3 bases and V by 7 bases; bases with no gene match: 5. CDR3 size: 14 residues. CDR3 nucleotides: TGTGCCAGCAACCTAGCGGGGGGTAACTACGAGCAGTACTTC. Protein sequence: CASNLAGGNYEQYF.

The chain has TRBV18 and TRBJ1-5; 8 bases are a match to TRBD1. This CDR3 has 14 residues. Germline V gives CDR1 KGHSH, CDR2 LQKENI. After removal of 4 bases from V and 7 bases from J, the junction contained 6 bases not matched to a gene. CDR3 sequence reads: CASSLRGLGQPQHF. DNA of the CDR3: TGTGCCAGCTCACTCAGGGGGCTCGGCCAGCCCCAGCATTTT.

The V gene is TRBV4-3, the J gene TRBJ2-1; D call uncertain. The germline gives CDR1 LGHNA, CDR2 YSLEER. There are 16 residues in the CDR3. Trimming pared 0 bases from V and 2 bases from J, leaving 11 bases between. CDR3 residues: CASSQDEQVPYNEQFF. The CDR3 DNA reads as TGCGCCAGCAGCCAAGATGAGCAGGTACCCTACAATGAGCAGTTCTTC.

This chain links TRBV7-8 with TRBJ2-7; 11 bases agree with TRBD1. Germline V gene sequence: CDR1 SGHVS, CDR2 FQNEAQ. The V and J ends lost 6 bases and 1 base, in that order; junction bases with no gene match: 8. The CDR3 consists of 16 residues. The CDR3 region is CASREPGQGVSYEQYF. CDR3 sequence (DNA): TGTGCCAGCAGGGAACCGGGACAGGGGGTGTCCTACGAGCAGTACTTC.

This clone turned up a few times. This rearrangement joins TRBV3-1 (or the pseudogene TRBV3-2) to TRBJ2-7; tentatively, D is TRBD2 (6 bases). The V gene's germline CDR1 is LGHDT and CDR2 YNNKEL (reference sequence). The V end was cut by 2 bases, the J end by 6 bases, with 8 bases between. This CDR3 region has 12 residues. The CDR3 DNA reads TGTGCCAGCAGCCAAACGGAGGGCGAGCAGTACTTC. It encodes CASSQTEGEQYF.

J is TRBJ2-3 and V is TRBV9; D is possibly TRBD1 (6 bases). V lost 0 bases and J lost 4, with 15 bases in between. The CDR3 is 16 amino acids. The germline gives CDR1 SGDLS, CDR2 YYNGEE. The CDR3 nucleotides are TGTGCCAGCAGCGTAGTTCCAGGGGCTAAAGCAGATACGCAGTATTTT. It is translated as CASSVVPGAKADTQYF.

The genes are TRBV6-6 and TRBJ1-5, with TRBD1 identical over 12 bases. The CDR3 is 17 amino acids. CDR1 MNHNY and CDR2 SVGAGI come from the germline V gene (reference sequence). The ends lost 5 bases at V and 3 bases at J; junction bases unmatched: 8. The chain's CDR3 is CASSPSGTGGPNQPQHF. Written as DNA, the CDR3 is TGTGCCAGCAGTCCCTCCGGGACAGGGGGCCCCAATCAGCCCCAGCATTTT.

The chain carries TRBV9 and TRBJ2-2, with a tentative D call TRBD1 (5 bases). Germline V gene sequence: CDR1 SGDLS, CDR2 YYNGEE. The length of the CDR3 is 13 residues. V was cut by 0 bases and J by 6 bases, with 6 bases left in between. The CDR3 DNA follows: TGTGCCAGCAGCGTAGTGGGGCCCGGGGAGCTGTTTTTT. Translation gives CASSVVGPGELFF.

The V gene is TRBV7-8, the J gene TRBJ2-2, with a tentative D call TRBD1 (5 bases). Trimming pared 4 bases from V and 0 bases from J, leaving 12 bases between. Germline V gene data show CDR1 as SGHVS and CDR2 as FQNEAQ. This CDR3 has 16 residues. The CDR3 reads CASSSPTTANTGELFF. In DNA, the CDR3 is TGTGCCAGCAGCTCCCCAACGACAGCGAACACCGGGGAGCTGTTTTTT.